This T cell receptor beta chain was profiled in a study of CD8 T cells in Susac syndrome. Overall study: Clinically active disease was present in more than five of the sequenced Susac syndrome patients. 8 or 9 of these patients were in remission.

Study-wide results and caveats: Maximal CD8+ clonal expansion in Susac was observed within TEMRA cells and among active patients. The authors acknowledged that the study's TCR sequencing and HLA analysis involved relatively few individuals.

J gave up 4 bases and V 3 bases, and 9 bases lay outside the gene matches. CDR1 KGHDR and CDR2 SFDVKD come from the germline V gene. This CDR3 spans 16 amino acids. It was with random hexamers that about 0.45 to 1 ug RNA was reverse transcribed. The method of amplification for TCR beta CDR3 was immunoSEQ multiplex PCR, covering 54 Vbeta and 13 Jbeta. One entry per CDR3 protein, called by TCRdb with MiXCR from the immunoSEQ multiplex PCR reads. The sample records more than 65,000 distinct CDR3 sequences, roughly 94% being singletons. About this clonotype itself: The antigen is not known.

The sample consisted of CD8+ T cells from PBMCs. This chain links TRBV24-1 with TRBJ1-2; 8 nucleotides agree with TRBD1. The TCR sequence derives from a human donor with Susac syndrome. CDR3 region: CATSDGEGQAFYGYTF. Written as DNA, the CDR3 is TGTGCCACCAGTGATGGGGAGGGACAGGCCTTCTATGGCTACACCTTC.